Presented here are 9 T cell receptor beta chains from one specimen sequenced in a study of low-dose radiotherapy and immunotherapy resistance in tumors (dated by TCRdb to the early 2020s). First-strand cDNA was synthesized using Superscript III and a set of TRAV- and TRBV-specific primers, so that both TCRalpha and TCRbeta chains were covered. An approximately 20-cycle PCR with Phusion amplified the TCRs, pairing a constant-region primer with the adapter that was attached to the V primers. TCRdb trimmed the raw reads at Q25, called clones with MiXCR and kept productive beta chains. Rows merge per CDR3 protein into single entries with the most common DNA and genes. This sample gives under 15,000 distinct CDR3 sequences in total; more than 50% of them show up just once. The ten largest account for less than 10% of the sample. Receptors originate from a human donor with advanced metastatic prostate, ovarian, gallbladder or colorectal cancer (not recorded which). This table probably holds off-target reads from a library built for another chain.

Relative to its sample, this clonotype is medium-sized. The V call is TRBV28, the J call TRBJ2-1; a possible D gene is TRBD2 (6 bases). Germline values: CDR1 MDHEN, CDR2 SYDVKM. The CDR3 loop spans 17 amino acids. V lost 7 bases to trimming and J lost 0 bases, with 19 bases between them. The CDR3 DNA is TGTGCCAGCACTGGAGCGGGTTCTATAGACTCCTACAATGAGCAGTTCTTC. It codes for CASTGAGSIDSYNEQFF.

V is TRBV6-2 or TRBV6-3 and J is TRBJ2-2, with 10 nucleotides matching TRBD2. After removal of 0 bases from V and 1 base from J, the junction contained 2 bases not matched to a gene. Germline assignment: CDR1 MNHEY and CDR2 SVGEGT. This CDR3 comprises 17 residues. The CDR3 DNA reads TGTGCCAGCAGTTACTCGATAGCGGGGGGGAACACCGGGGAGCTGTTTTTT. It encodes CASSYSIAGGNTGELFF.

The chain links TRBV6-1 to TRBJ2-5; D gene ambiguous. Germline values: CDR1 MNHNS, CDR2 SASEGT. The CDR3 runs 12 residues. Between the trimmed V and J ends, which lost 5 bases and 4 bases, there was a span of 8 bases. Written as DNA, the CDR3 is TGTGCCAGCAGTTTGAGAGGAGAGACCCAGTACTTC. This codes for CASSLRGETQYF.

The V call is TRBV27, the J call TRBJ1-2; 12 nucleotides agree with TRBD1. V gave up 5 bases and J gave up 8 bases; unmatched junction bases: 6. The CDR3 covers 14 residues. The germline V gene has CDR1 MNHEY and CDR2 SMNVEV (reference sequence). The CDR3 here is CASSTGQGARGYTF. The CDR3 bases are TGTGCCAGCAGTACGGGACAGGGGGCGCGGGGCTACACCTTC.

This clonotype has a single count. V is TRBV7-9 and J is TRBJ2-1; 7 nucleotides line up with TRBD2. Looked up from germline, CDR1 is SEHNR and CDR2 is FQNEAQ (reference sequence). The CDR3 has 14 residues. With V trimmed by 2 bases and J by 5 bases, 3 bases remained unmatched. CDR3 nucleotide sequence: TGTGCCAGCAGCTTAACTGGACTAGACAATGAGCAGTTCTTC. Its protein product is CASSLTGLDNEQFF.

The CDR3 bases are TGTGCCAGCAGCTTAGCGCGGGGCCGTGGGGTAGGCGAGCAGTACTTC. It encodes CASSLARGRGVGEQYF. The rearrangement uses TRBV7-8 and TRBJ2-7, with D perhaps matching TRBD2 (6 bases). The CDR3 covers 16 residues. Between the trimmed V and J ends, which lost 0 bases and 6 bases, there was a span of 18 bases. Germline loops: CDR1 SGHVS, CDR2 FQNEAQ.

By sample fraction, this clonotype is medium-sized. This chain joins TRBV29-1 and TRBJ2-3; 8 bases are a match to TRBD2. V trimming: 4 bases; J trimming: 4 bases; junction bases outside the gene matches: 10. Looked up from germline, CDR1 is SQVTM and CDR2 is ANQGSEA. This CDR3 has 15 amino acids. Here the CDR3 reads CSVGKREIGADTQYF. CDR3 sequence (DNA): TGCAGCGTTGGGAAGCGGGAGATCGGCGCAGATACGCAGTATTTT.

The chain carries TRBV19 and TRBJ2-7, with 9 bases that match TRBD1. The CDR3 sequence is 17 residues long. Trimming at V came to 4 bases and at J to 1 base, leaving 11 bases not matched to a gene. Germline CDR1 reads LNHDA; CDR2 reads SQIVND (reference sequence). CDR3 DNA: TGTGCCAGTAGTACTTCCGGGACAGGGAGACATTCCTACGAGCAGTACTTC. Protein: CASSTSGTGRHSYEQYF.

J is TRBJ2-5 and V is TRBV5-1; TRBD1 matches 10 bases. The CDR3 length is 16 residues. Trimming took 0 bases from V and 5 from J; bases not matched to a gene: 7. From germline, CDR1 is SGHRS and CDR2 YFSETQ. The DNA for the CDR3 is TGCGCCAGCAGCTTGGGGCGGACAGGGGGAGCCGAGACCCAGTACTTC. Translated: CASSLGRTGGAETQYF.